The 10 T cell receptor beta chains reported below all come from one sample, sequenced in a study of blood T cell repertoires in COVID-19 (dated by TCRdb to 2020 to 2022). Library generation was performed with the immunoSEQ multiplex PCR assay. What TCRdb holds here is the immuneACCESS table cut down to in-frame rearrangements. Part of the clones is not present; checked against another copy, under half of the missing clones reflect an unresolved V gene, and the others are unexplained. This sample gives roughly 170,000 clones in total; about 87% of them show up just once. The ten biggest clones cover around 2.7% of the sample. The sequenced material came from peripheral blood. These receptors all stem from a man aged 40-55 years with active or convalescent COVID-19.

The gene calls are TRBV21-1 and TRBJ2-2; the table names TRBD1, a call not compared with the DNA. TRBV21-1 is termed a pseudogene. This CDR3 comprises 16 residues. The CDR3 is CASSNGGTGQTGELFF. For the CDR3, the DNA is TGTGCCAGCAGCAATGGAGGGACAGGGCAAACCGGGGAGCTGTTTTTT.

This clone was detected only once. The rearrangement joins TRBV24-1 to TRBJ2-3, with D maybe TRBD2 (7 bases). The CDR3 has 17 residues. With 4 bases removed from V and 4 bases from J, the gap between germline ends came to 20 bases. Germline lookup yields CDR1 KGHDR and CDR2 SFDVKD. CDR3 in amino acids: CATSDPQGGVVADTQYF. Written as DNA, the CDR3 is TGTGCCACCAGTGACCCCCAAGGGGGGGTCGTCGCAGATACGCAGTATTTT.

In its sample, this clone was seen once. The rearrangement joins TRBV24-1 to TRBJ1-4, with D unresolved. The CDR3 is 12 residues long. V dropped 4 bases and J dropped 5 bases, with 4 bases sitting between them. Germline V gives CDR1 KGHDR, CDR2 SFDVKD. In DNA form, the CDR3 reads TGTGCCACCAGTGACAGAAATGAAAAACTGTTTTTT. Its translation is CATSDRNEKLFF.

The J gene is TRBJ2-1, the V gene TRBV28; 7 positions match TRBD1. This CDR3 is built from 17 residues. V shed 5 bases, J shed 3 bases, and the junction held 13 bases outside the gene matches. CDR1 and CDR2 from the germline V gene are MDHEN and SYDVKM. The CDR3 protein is CASSQPRGGDIYNEQFF. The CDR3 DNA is TGTGCCAGCAGTCAGCCCAGAGGGGGCGACATCTACAATGAGCAGTTCTTC.

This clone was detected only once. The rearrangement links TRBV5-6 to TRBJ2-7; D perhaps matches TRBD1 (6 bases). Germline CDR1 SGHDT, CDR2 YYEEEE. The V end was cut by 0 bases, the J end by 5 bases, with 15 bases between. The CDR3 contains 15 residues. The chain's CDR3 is CASSLGNRVKNEQYF. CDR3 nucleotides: TGTGCCAGCAGCTTGGGGAACAGGGTAAAGAACGAGCAGTACTTC.

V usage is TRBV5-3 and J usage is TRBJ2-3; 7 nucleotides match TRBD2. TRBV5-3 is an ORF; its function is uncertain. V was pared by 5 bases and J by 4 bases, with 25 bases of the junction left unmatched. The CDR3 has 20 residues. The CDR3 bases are TGTGCCAGAAGTCCCGCGAACCTCCGGGCCCTAAGCGGGATGTCAGATACGCAGTATTTT. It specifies CARSPANLRALSGMSDTQYF.

In DNA form, the CDR3 reads TGTGCCAGCAGGAAACAGGGAAACACCATATATTTT. Its translation is CASRKQGNTIYF. The gene calls are TRBV28 and TRBJ1-3; unclear D gene. Germline CDR1 reads MDHEN; CDR2 reads SYDVKM. Trimming shortened V by 6 bases and J by 4 bases, and 7 bases separated the two germline ends. The length of the CDR3 is 12 residues.

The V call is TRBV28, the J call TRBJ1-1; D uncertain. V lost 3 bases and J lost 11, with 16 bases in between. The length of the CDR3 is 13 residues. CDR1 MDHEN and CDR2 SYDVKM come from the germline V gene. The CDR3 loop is CASSFGGIQRAFF. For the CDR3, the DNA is TGTGCCAGCAGTTTTGGAGGGATTCAACGGGCTTTCTTT.

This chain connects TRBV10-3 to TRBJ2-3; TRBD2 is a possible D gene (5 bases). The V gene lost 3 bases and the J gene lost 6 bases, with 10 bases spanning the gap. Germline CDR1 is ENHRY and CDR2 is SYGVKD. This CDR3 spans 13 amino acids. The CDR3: CAISESGIDTQYF. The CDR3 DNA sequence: TGTGCCATCAGTGAATCCGGGATTGATACGCAGTATTTT.

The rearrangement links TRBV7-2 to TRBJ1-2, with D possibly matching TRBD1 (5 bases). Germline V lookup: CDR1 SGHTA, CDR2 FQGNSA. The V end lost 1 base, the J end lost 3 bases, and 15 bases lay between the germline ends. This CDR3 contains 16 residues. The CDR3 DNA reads TGTGCCAGCAGCTTAGGATTTTTGGAAGGGGACTATGGCTACACCTTC. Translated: CASSLGFLEGDYGYTF.